The 23 T cell receptor beta chains listed next were all sequenced from one sample in a study of regulatory T cells in long-lasting Graves disease. CDR3-region Arm-PCR and iRepertoire HTBI primers produced the TCR beta libraries. TCRdb re-derived calls from the multiplex PCR reads in MiXCR, one entry per CDR3 protein. The data hold roughly 560,000 distinct CDR3 sequences, with more than 10% observed a single time. Indicated time point: newly diagnosed GD, antithyroid drugs for less than 3 months. PBMCs provided the RNA from which the TCR library was made. These records were also assigned to another study, of T cells in Graves' hyperthyroidism and ophthalmopathy.

This specimen was peripheral blood mononuclear cells (PBMCs), taken at new diagnosis, from a patient treated with antithyroid drugs. The receptors were sampled from a woman between 25 and 40 years old with Graves disease.

The table lists this clonotype with a few counts. The V gene is TRBV20-1, the J gene TRBJ2-7; tentatively, D is TRBD1 (6 bases). This CDR3 is 14 amino acids long. The ends were cut back, 5 bases at V and 2 bases at J, with 16 bases in the middle. From germline, CDR1 is DFQATT and CDR2 SNEGSKA (reference sequence). The CDR3 spells CSAPLGAKTYEQYF. For the CDR3, the DNA is TGCAGTGCTCCGTTGGGGGCCAAGACCTACGAGCAGTACTTC.

Ten or more counts support this clonotype. This rearrangement joins TRBV5-1 to TRBJ1-2, with D tentatively TRBD1 (6 bases). This CDR3 has 15 amino acids. V gave up 1 base and J gave up 4 bases, with 14 bases separating them. Germline CDR1 is SGHRS and CDR2 is YFSETQ. As DNA, the CDR3 is TGCGCCAGCAGCTTGAGCCAGGGGCGCGGCTATGGCTACACCTTC. Translated, it gives CASSLSQGRGYGYTF.

This clonotype has ten or more counts. The chain recombines TRBV27 with TRBJ1-1; D gene uncertain. There are 14 residues in the CDR3. In germline, CDR1 is MNHEY, CDR2 SMNVEV (reference sequence). With 5 bases removed from V and 3 bases from J, the gap between germline ends came to 13 bases. The DNA for the CDR3 is TGTGCCAGCAGTCCGGATAGGAGCGACACTGAAGCTTTCTTT. This encodes CASSPDRSDTEAFF.

This clonotype turned up a few times. V usage is TRBV5-1 and J usage is TRBJ2-2, with TRBD2 matching 8 bases. This CDR3 is 16 amino acids long. V lost 4 bases, J lost 5 bases, and 10 bases stayed unmatched. In germline, CDR1 is SGHRS, CDR2 YFSETQ. CDR3 loop: CASSPVAGLGTGELFF. In nucleotides, the CDR3 is TGCGCCAGCAGCCCTGTAGCGGGACTGGGGACCGGGGAGCTGTTTTTT.

V is TRBV4-1 and J is TRBJ2-5; D remains unclear. The CDR3 runs to 11 residues. V was pared by 1 base and J by 7 bases, with 4 bases between. The V gene's germline CDR1 is MGHRA and CDR2 YSYEKL. The CDR3 is CASSQGGTQYF. CDR3 bases: TGCGCCAGCAGCCAAGGTGGGACCCAGTACTTC.

The table lists this clonotype with many counts. V gene TRBV11-2 combines with J gene TRBJ2-4; D remains ambiguous. The length of the CDR3 is 14 residues. V lost 1 base to trimming and J lost 6 bases, with 10 bases between them. Germline V gene lookup returns CDR1 SGHAT and CDR2 FQNNGV. The CDR3 is CASSLVADRNIQYF. The CDR3 DNA reads as TGTGCCAGCAGCTTAGTTGCGGATAGAAACATTCAGTACTTC.

This clonotype was seen a handful of times. The V and J genes are TRBV7-9 and TRBJ1-5, with unresolved D. Germline lookup yields CDR1 SEHNR and CDR2 FQNEAQ (reference sequence). The V gene lost 2 bases and the J gene lost 5 bases, with 10 bases spanning the gap. The CDR3 contains 14 residues. CDR3 sequence: CASSLSSVDQPQHF. DNA of the CDR3: TGTGCCAGCAGCTTATCCTCCGTGGATCAGCCCCAGCATTTT. Full variable domain (missing parts from reference TRBV7-9 and TRBJ1-5): DTGVSQNPRHKITKRGQNVTFRCDPISEHNRLYWYRQTLGQGPEFLTYFQNEAQLEKSRLLSDRFSAERPKGSFSTLEIQRTEQGDSAMYLCASSLSSVDQPQHFGDGTRLSIL.

A remark on this clonotype: It may be a read error: a sequence one base away is much more abundant. The CDR3 does not close with the conserved phenylalanine or tryptophan, likely indicating a read error. The DNA is left out, because the CDR3 cannot be placed on it with certainty; the CDR3 is given as TCRdb lists it. V gene TRBV6-9 combines with J gene TRBJ2-3. The CDR3 region is 13 residues in length, termini included. Germline V gene lookup returns CDR1 MNHGY and CDR2 SVAAGI. This CDR3 reads CASSYTRTEEQYL.

The sample holds many counts of this clonotype. The rearrangement joins TRBV2 to TRBJ1-2; D ambiguous. Germline V gene lookup returns CDR1 SNHLY and CDR2 FYNNEI. The germline V and J ends were trimmed by 6 bases and 8 bases, with 7 bases remaining between them. There are 10 residues in the CDR3. The CDR3 DNA reads as TGTGCCAGCAGGAGAATGGGCTACACCTTC. It is translated as CASRRMGYTF.

A remark on this clonotype: This may come from a read error, since a much larger clone is one base off. The V gene is TRBV7-9, the J gene TRBJ2-1; 7 nucleotides align to TRBD2. The V gene's germline CDR1 is SEHNR and CDR2 FQNEAQ (reference sequence). CDR3 length equals 15 residues. The CDR3 bases are TGTGCCAACAGCGGGGCGGGGAGGCGAGGGAATGAGCAGTTCTTC. Translated: CANSGAGRRGNEQFF.

In the case of this clonotype: This may arise from a read error, as a much more abundant clone is one base away. It is likely a read error, because the conserved phenylalanine at the end of the CDR3 is missing. The chain employs TRBV28 and TRBJ2-3; 10 bases align to TRBD2. The CDR3 runs to 15 residues. Germline loops: CDR1 MDHEN, CDR2 SYDVKM. V was pared by 6 bases and J by 5 bases, with 8 bases of the junction left unmatched. The DNA for the CDR3 is TGTGCCAGCAGACCGCTAGCGGGGGCTCGAGATACGCAGTATCTT. Its translation is CASRPLAGARDTQYL.

The CDR3 DNA is TGTGCCAGCAGGCCAACTAGCGGGAGTGCTGATACGCAGTATTTT. Its translation is CASRPTSGSADTQYF. The V and J genes are TRBV12-3 or TRBV12-4 and TRBJ2-3; 11 bases fit TRBD2. The CDR3 length is 15 residues. V gave up 6 bases and J gave up 6 bases; unmatched junction bases: 8.

Only one count was recorded for this clonotype. This could be a read error, since a much larger clone is one nucleotide away. The chain couples TRBV9 to TRBJ2-7; D perhaps matches TRBD2 (5 bases). CDR1 and CDR2 from the germline V gene are SGDLS and YYNGEE. This CDR3 comprises 14 residues. The CDR3 is CAGSVATSSYEQYF. Written as DNA, the CDR3 is TGTGCCGGCAGCGTAGCAACTAGCTCCTACGAGCAGTACTTC.

This clonotype was detected ten times or more. This chain links TRBV7-3 with TRBJ2-7; D gene uncertain. The CDR3 has 13 amino acids. The germline V and J ends were trimmed by 1 base and 3 bases, with 7 bases remaining between them. Germline V gene sequence: CDR1 SGHTA, CDR2 FQGTGA. The CDR3 DNA is TGTGCCAGCAGCTTAAACCAGCACTACGAGCAGTACTTC. Its protein product is CASSLNQHYEQYF.

Concerning this clonotype itself: A far larger clone is one base from this, pointing to a likely read error. The chain uses TRBV18 and TRBJ2-1, with D possibly TRBD1 on 6 matching bases. Trimming took 1 base from V and 13 from J, leaving 17 bases between them. The CDR3 is 14 amino acids. Germline V gene lookup returns CDR1 KGHSH and CDR2 LQKENI. The DNA for the CDR3 is TGTGCCAGCTCACCACAACAGGGATCAGAGACCCAGTTCTTC. Amino acids: CASSPQQGSETQFF.

This clonotype was picked up many times. The CDR3 DNA reads TGCAGTGCTAGAGTCCCCTTTGGCGGGGGGATCTACGAGCAGTACTTC. Its protein is CSARVPFGGGIYEQYF. The chain is built from TRBV20-1 and TRBJ2-7, with TRBD2 identical over 8 bases. The CDR3 is 16 amino acids. Unmatched junction bases numbered 11, after V lost 1 base and J lost 3 bases. From germline, CDR1 is DFQATT and CDR2 SNEGSKA (reference sequence).

This clonotype was found a few times. The V call is TRBV9, the J call TRBJ1-4; no reliable D call. CDR1 is SGDLS and CDR2 is YYNGEE in the germline V gene. Between the trimmed V and J ends, which lost 4 bases and 6 bases, there was a span of 16 bases. The CDR3 spans 15 residues. CDR3 protein: CASSKRTAYYEKLFF. The CDR3, as DNA: TGTGCCAGCAGCAAACGGACGGCTTACTATGAAAAACTGTTTTTT. The complete variable domain, with remaining parts taken from reference TRBV9 and TRBJ1-4, reads DSGVTQTPKHLITATGQRVTLRCSPRSGDLSVYWYQQSLDQGLQFLIQYYNGEERAKGNILERFSAQQFPDLHSELNLSSLELGDSALYFCASSKRTAYYEKLFFGSGTQLSVL.

This clonotype has ten or more counts. The chain combines TRBV6-1 with TRBJ2-1; tentative D call: TRBD1 (5 bases). CDR3 length: 14 amino acids. CDR1 and CDR2 (germline): MNHNS, SASEGT. V lost 5 bases to trimming and J lost 6 bases, with 14 bases between them. CDR3 nucleotide sequence: TGTGCCAGCAGTCTCCAGGGTAGGGGCAATGAGCAGTTCTTC. Residues: CASSLQGRGNEQFF.

This clonotype was detected a few times. The gene calls are TRBV19 and TRBJ2-7; 11 positions agree with TRBD1. V lost 3 bases, J lost 4 bases, and 8 bases stayed unmatched. CDR1 LNHDA and CDR2 SQIVND come from the germline V gene (reference sequence). The CDR3 is 16 amino acids. CDR3 DNA: TGTGCCAGTAGTATGGTTCTCGGACAGGGGGCTTACGAGCAGTACTTC. Protein: CASSMVLGQGAYEQYF.

This clonotype was observed at least ten times. The V call is TRBV4-2, the J call TRBJ1-1; D perhaps matches TRBD1 (5 bases). This CDR3 comprises 14 residues. Germline CDR1 reads LGHNA; CDR2 reads YNFKEQ. V was trimmed by 1 base and J by 4 bases, leaving 10 bases between them. CDR3 in amino acids: CASSQAQAGTEAFF. The CDR3 DNA follows: TGTGCCAGCAGCCAAGCACAGGCGGGCACTGAAGCTTTCTTT.

The chain uses TRBV20-1 and TRBJ2-5; 8 bases are a match to TRBD2. Germline V gene data show CDR1 as DFQATT and CDR2 as SNEGSKA (reference sequence). The CDR3 runs 14 residues. The ends lost 3 bases at V and 5 bases at J; junction bases unmatched: 8. The CDR3 here is CSARVLAGLETQYF. The CDR3, as DNA: TGCAGTGCTAGGGTTTTAGCGGGATTGGAGACCCAGTACTTC.

This clonotype was counted many times. The rearrangement links TRBV10-3 to TRBJ2-5; TRBD1 matches 7 bases. The J call may be incorrect, as the DNA end agrees better with TRBJ2-1. This CDR3 is 12 amino acids long. Per the germline V gene, CDR1 is ENHRY and CDR2 is SYGVKD. The CDR3 DNA sequence: TGTGCCGCCAGGGACAGATACAATGAGCAGTTCTTC. It encodes CAARDRYNEQFF.

As for this clonotype: One end of the junction does not line up with germline, which may come from a read error. The V call is TRBV2, the J call TRBJ2-7; D is perhaps TRBD1 or TRBD2 (5 bases each). The germline CDR1 and CDR2 sequences are SNHLY and FYNNEI. This CDR3 comprises 13 residues. CDR3 region: CATSSTGPYEQYF. CDR3 DNA: TGTGCCACCAGTTCGACGGGGCCCTACGAGCAGTACTTC.